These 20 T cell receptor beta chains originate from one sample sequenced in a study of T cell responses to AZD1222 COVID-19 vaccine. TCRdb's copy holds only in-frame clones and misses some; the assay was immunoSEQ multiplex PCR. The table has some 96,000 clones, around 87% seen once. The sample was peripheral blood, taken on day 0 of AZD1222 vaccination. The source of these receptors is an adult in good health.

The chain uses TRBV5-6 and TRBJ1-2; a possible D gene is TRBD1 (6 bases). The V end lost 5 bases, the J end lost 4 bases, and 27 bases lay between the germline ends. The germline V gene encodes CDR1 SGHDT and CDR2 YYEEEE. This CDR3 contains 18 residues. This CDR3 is CASRRGLENRAYSYGYTF. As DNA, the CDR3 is TGTGCCAGCAGACGAGGACTCGAGAACAGGGCTTATTCCTATGGCTACACCTTC.

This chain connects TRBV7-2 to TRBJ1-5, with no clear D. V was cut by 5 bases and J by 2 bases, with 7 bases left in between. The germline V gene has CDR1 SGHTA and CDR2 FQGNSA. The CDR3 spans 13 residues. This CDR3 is CASSRHGNQPQHF. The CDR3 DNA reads TGTGCCAGCAGCCGTCACGGCAATCAGCCCCAGCATTTT.

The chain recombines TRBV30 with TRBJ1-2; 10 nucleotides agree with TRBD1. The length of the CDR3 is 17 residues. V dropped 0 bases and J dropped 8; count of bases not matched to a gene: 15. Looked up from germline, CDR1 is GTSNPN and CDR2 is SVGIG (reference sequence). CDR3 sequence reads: CAWSVLFPGQGFEGYTF. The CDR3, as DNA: TGTGCCTGGAGTGTACTTTTTCCGGGACAGGGGTTCGAAGGCTACACCTTC.

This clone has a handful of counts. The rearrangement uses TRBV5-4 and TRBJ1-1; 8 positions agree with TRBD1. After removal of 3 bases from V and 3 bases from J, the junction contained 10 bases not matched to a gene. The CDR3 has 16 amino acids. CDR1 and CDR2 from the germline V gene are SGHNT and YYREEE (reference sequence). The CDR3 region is CASSSPGAGGDTEAFF. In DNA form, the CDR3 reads TGTGCCAGCAGCTCCCCCGGGGCAGGGGGCGACACTGAAGCTTTCTTT. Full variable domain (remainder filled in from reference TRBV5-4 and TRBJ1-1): ETGVTQSPTHLIKTRGQQVTLRCSSQSGHNTVSWYQQALGQGPQFIFQYYREEENGRGNFPPRFSGLQFPNYSSELNVNALELDDSALYLCASSSPGAGGDTEAFFGQGTRLTVV.

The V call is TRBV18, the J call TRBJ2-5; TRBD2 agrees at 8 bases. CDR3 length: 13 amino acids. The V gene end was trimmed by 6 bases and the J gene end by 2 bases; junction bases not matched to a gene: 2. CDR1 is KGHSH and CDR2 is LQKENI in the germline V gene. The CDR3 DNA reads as TGTGCCAGCTCTATAGCGGGACAAGAGACCCAGTACTTC. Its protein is CASSIAGQETQYF.

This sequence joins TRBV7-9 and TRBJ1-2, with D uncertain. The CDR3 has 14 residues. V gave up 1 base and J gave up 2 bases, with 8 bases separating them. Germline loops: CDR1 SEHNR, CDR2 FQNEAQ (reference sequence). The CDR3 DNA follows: TGTGCCAGCAGCTTAGAGGTTTGGAACTATGGCTACACCTTC. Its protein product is CASSLEVWNYGYTF.

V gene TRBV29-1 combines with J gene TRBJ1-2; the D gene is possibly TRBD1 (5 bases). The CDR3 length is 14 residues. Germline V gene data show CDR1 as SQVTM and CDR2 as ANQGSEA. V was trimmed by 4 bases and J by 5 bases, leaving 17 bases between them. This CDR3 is CSVVNPGKDYGYTF. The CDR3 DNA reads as TGCAGCGTTGTTAATCCAGGGAAGGATTATGGCTACACCTTC.

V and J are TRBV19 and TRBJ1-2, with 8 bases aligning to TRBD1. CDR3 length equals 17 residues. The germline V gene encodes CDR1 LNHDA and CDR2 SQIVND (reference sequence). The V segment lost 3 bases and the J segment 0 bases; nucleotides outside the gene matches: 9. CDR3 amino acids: CASSIRQGARSNYGYTF. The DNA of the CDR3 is TGTGCCAGTAGTATCCGTCAGGGGGCGCGCTCTAACTATGGCTACACCTTC. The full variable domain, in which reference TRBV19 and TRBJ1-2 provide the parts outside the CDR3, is DGGITQSPKYLFRKEGQNVTLSCEQNLNHDAMYWYRQDPGQGLRLIYYSQIVNDFQKGDIAEGYSVSREKKESFPLTVTSAQKNPTAFYLCASSIRQGARSNYGYTFGSGTRLTVV.

The CDR3 DNA reads TGTGCCAGCAGCTTAGCCCACAGGGGCCGAGTCTATGGCTACACCTTC. It yields the protein CASSLAHRGRVYGYTF. The chain uses TRBV13 and TRBJ1-2, with 7 bases that match TRBD1. CDR3 length: 16 amino acids. Germline CDR1 is PRHDT and CDR2 is FYEKMQ (reference sequence). After removal of 1 base from V and 4 bases from J, the junction contained 9 bases not matched to a gene.

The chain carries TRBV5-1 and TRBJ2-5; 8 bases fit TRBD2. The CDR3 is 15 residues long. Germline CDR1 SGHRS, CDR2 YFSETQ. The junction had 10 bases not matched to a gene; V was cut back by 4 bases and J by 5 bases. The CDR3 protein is CASSRMREAYETQYF. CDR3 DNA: TGCGCCAGCAGCCGTATGCGGGAGGCTTACGAGACCCAGTACTTC. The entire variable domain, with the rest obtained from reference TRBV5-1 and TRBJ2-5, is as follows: KAGVTQTPRYLIKTRGQQVTLSCSPISGHRSVSWYQQTPGQGLQFLFEYFSETQRNKGNFPGRFSGRQFSNSRSEMNVSTLELGDSALYLCASSRMREAYETQYFGPGTRLLVL.

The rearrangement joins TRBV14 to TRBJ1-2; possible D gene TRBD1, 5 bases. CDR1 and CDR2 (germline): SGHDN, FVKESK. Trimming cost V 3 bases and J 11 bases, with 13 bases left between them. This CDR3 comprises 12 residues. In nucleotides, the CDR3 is TGTGCCAGCAGCCAGTCCGAGCAGGGTTACACCTTC. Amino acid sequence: CASSQSEQGYTF.

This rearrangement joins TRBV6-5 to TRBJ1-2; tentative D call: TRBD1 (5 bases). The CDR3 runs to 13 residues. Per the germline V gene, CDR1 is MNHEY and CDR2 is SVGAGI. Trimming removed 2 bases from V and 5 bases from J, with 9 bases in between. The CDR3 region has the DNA TGTGCCAGCAGTTACGACAGAATGTATGGCTACACCTTC. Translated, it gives CASSYDRMYGYTF.

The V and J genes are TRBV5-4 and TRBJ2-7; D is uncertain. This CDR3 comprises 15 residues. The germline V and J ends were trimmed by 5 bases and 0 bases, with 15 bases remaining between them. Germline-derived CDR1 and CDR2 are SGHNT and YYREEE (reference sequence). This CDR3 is CASRFDQAPSYEQYF. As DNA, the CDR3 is TGTGCCAGCAGATTTGACCAGGCCCCCTCCTACGAGCAGTACTTC.

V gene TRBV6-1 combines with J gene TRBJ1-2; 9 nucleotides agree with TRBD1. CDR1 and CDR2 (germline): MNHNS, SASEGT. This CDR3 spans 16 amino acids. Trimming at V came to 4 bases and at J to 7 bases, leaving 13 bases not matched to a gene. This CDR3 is CASSVGGQGDSIGYTF. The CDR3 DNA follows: TGTGCCAGCAGTGTGGGGGGACAGGGTGATAGTATTGGCTACACCTTC.

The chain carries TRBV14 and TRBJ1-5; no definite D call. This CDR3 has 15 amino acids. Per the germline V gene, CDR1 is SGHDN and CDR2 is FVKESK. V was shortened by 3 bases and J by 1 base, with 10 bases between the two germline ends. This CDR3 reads CASSHAYSSNQPQHF. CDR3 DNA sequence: TGTGCCAGCAGCCACGCGTATTCGAGCAATCAGCCCCAGCATTTT.

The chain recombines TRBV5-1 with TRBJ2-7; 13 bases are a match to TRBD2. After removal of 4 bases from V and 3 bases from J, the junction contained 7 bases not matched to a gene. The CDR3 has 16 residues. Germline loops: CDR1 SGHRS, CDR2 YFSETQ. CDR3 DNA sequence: TGCGCCAGCAGCCCGGGACTAGCGGGACGTAACTACGAGCAGTACTTC. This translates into CASSPGLAGRNYEQYF. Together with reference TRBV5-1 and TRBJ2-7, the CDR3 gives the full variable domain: KAGVTQTPRYLIKTRGQQVTLSCSPISGHRSVSWYQQTPGQGLQFLFEYFSETQRNKGNFPGRFSGRQFSNSRSEMNVSTLELGDSALYLCASSPGLAGRNYEQYFGPGTRLTVT.

This CDR3 is CASSASGTGGNGELFF. The CDR3 coding sequence is TGTGCCAGCAGCGCGTCCGGGACAGGGGGGAACGGGGAGCTGTTTTTT. V gene TRBV9 combines with J gene TRBJ2-2; 11 bases are shared with TRBD1. CDR1 is SGDLS, CDR2 YYNGEE, per germline. The CDR3 has 16 amino acids. V dropped 3 bases and J dropped 7; count of bases not matched to a gene: 8.

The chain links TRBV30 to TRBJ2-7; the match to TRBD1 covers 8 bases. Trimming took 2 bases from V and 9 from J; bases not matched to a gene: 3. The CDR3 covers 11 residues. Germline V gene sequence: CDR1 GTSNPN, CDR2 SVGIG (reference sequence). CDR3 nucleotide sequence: TGTGCCTGGAGTCTACAGGGGGTGCAGTACTTC. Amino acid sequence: CAWSLQGVQYF. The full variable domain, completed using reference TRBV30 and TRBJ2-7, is SQTIHQWPATLVQPVGSPLSLECTVEGTSNPNLYWYRQAAGRGLQLLFYSVGIGQISSEVPQNLSASRPQDRQFILSSKKLLLSDSGFYLCAWSLQGVQYFGPGTRLTVT.

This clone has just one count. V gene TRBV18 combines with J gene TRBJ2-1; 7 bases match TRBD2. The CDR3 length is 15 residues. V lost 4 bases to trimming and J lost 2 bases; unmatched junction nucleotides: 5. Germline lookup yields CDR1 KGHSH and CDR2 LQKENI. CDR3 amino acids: CASSREREAYNEQFF. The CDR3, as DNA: TGTGCCAGCTCACGAGAGCGGGAAGCCTACAATGAGCAGTTCTTC.

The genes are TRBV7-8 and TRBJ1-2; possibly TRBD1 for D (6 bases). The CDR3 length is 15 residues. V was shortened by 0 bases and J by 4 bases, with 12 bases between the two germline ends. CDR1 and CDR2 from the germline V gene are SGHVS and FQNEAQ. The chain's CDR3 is CASSLAQGRGYGYTF. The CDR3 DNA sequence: TGTGCCAGCAGCTTAGCACAGGGTAGGGGCTATGGCTACACCTTC.